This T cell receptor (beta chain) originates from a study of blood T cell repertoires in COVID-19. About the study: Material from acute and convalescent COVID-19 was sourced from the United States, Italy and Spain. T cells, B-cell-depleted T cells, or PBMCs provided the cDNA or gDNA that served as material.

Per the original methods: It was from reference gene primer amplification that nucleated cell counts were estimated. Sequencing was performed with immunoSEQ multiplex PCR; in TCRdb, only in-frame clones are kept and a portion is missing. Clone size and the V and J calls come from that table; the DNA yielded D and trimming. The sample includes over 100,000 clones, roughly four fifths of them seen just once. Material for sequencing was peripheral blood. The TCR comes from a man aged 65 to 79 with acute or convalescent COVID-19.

In DNA, the CDR3 is TGTGCCAGCAGCGTAGCAGGCGGGGGGGCCGGCAATGAGCAGTTCTTC. Residues: CASSVAGGGAGNEQFF. The chain carries TRBV9 and TRBJ2-1, with 9 bases that match TRBD2. J was trimmed by 6 bases and V by 0 bases; bases with no gene match: 7. This CDR3 comprises 16 residues. Germline loops: CDR1 SGDLS, CDR2 YYNGEE.